This section outlines one T cell receptor beta chain sequence together with its context. Its recognized antigen is unknown. Within one base of it there is no much larger clone, and no base qualities were kept. The cohort comprised fewer than 750 healthy bone marrow donors. Cohort members were all nominally healthy when sampled, although unrecorded immune exposures were likely present. The donor tested CMV seropositive and was one of the 289 seropositive cohort members. A peripheral blood sample was collected from each donor, and TCR beta sequencing was performed on peripheral blood mononuclear cells. The Qiagen DNeasy Blood Extraction Kit was used to extract genomic DNA from the blood cell samples. V and J lose 5 bases and 5 bases, and a span of 16 bases separates them. The CDR3 goes from the cysteine to the phenylalanine over 14 residues. Left in the record is the CDR3 DNA by itself, 42 bases read in frame from the first base. CDR1 MNHNY and CDR2 SVGAGI were looked up in the germline V gene (reference sequence).

The data are from a study of cytomegalovirus exposure and HLA in healthy donors (dated by TCRdb to 2016 to 2017). In terms of the full investigation: According to an earlier analysis of 587 of the donors, about 179 million T cells yielded some 110 million unique TCR beta sequences and around 300 Gb of sequence data. Roughly 310 gigabases of sequencing data and some 85 million unique TCR sequences were included in an early release covering around 600 HLA-typed donors. Among the roughly 400 genotyped donors, approximately 76% belonged to the genetic ancestry cluster associated with self-reported Caucasian donors. The study aimed to test whether signatures of past pathogen exposure could be identified by cataloging public T cell receptors. The study profiled the T cell repertoires of some 610 subjects by immunosequencing and related them to cytomegalovirus serostatus. Along with the 666-subject first cohort, a separate validation cohort of over a hundred different subjects was used. To predict cytomegalovirus infection status, the study brought together high-throughput TCR immunosequencing, statistical association of individual TCRs with disease status, and machine learning. To study patterns of TCR occurrence, a later analysis re-analyzed previously published TCR beta repertoires from 650 to 750 donors and added high-resolution HLA genotyping. In the later analysis, no new phenotypic data were used to find candidate immune exposures; instead, reliance was placed on TCR beta sequences and their occurrence across donors. An earlier analysis of fewer than 700 of the donors applied high-throughput TCR beta sequencing to assess whether each TCR beta V gene segment acted as functional or pseudogenic. Donor age, sex, ethnicity and CMV serostatus were collected together with the repertoire data. In a later genetic analysis, genome-wide SNP genotypes for 398 of the 666 donors were used, and that subset was treated as a discovery cohort. Every discovery cohort repertoire had been produced on one sequencing platform. HLA typing included class I and class II loci at four-digit resolution. Typing coverage varied by locus: about 620-630 donors for A, B, C, DRB1 and DQB1; roughly 560 for DQA1; some 610 for DPA1; 450 to 480 for DPB1. Five DR-DQ haplotypes were treated as single units for association and clustering because of strong linkage in the cohort. On average, roughly 240,000 unique TCR beta nucleotide sequences were sequenced per donor among 398 genotyped donors of the cohort, with 15% to 20% of those sequences being non-productive.

Library prep was done by the immunoSEQ multiplex PCR assay. For the multiplex PCR, a mixture combining 60 forward primers for TCR Vbeta segments and 13 reverse primers for TCR Jbeta segments was used. A multiplex PCR assay on genomic DNA amplified the CDR3 region of rearranged TCR beta genes. Amplified TCR beta libraries were sequenced as 87-base-pair reads on the Illumina HiSeq System. The study's own analysis went as follows. Across the 700 or so repertoires, a later analysis counted some 81 million unique TCR beta chains, approximately 12 million of which were shared by at least two donors. Raw reads were error-corrected and collapsed into unique sequences with a nearest-neighbor algorithm that merged closely related sequences to remove PCR and sequencing errors. To assign V, D and J gene segments, CDR3 sequences were aligned to IMGT reference sequences. Each retained sequence needed at least a six-nucleotide match to both a V gene segment and a J gene segment. A rearrangement counted as productive if the CDR3 had no stop codons and remained in frame with V and J, and every other rearrangement counted as non-productive. Following IMGT convention, CDR3 was defined as the stretch from the second conserved V-encoded cysteine to the conserved J-encoded phenylalanine. The earlier analysis of 450 to 750 of the donors excluded any sequence lacking an unambiguous match to a single V gene segment. In an earlier analysis of almost 600 of the donors, a V segment was called functional when productive rearrangements were above 56.7%, and segregating when the standard deviation between donors exceeded 5%. To diagnose cytomegalovirus status from the catalog of TCR beta chain sequences, a statistical classification framework was built. A later analysis assigned V and J genes by comparing TCR nucleotide sequences with IMGT/GENE-DB human TR gene sequences. The TCRdist pipeline was used in a later analysis to assign CDR3 sequences and most-parsimonious VDJ recombination scenarios. A later analysis defined each TCR beta chain by its CDR3 amino acid sequence plus V-gene family, and excluded reads lacking a unique V-gene family. In a later analysis, 450 to 600 highly shared, low-generation-probability nucleotide sequences were removed to address suspected cross-contamination and a sequencing artifact. For each public chain, a later analysis derived a clonal expansion index from normalized ranks of inferred template counts within each repertoire. In a later analysis, generation probabilities were computed using a VDJ recombination model fitted to out-of-frame rearrangements, and the results were checked against IGoR. In a later analysis, hypergeometric tests were used to score TCR-TCR, TCR-HLA and TCR-CMV co-occurrence, with a repertoire-size bias correction applied to TCR pairs. A later analysis estimated false discovery rates by permuting HLA or CMV assignments 20 times. In a later analysis, co-occurring TCRs were grouped using DBSCAN, and TCRdist sequence similarity was added for clustering within HLA-allele-positive subsets. Co-occurrence clustering excluded repertoires with fewer than 30,000 or more than 120,000 public chains, plus five with anomalous nucleotide sharing. TCRdb took over this immuneACCESS table, retaining in-frame rearrangements with V and J assigned. Such tables are incomplete; in checked studies, under half of the missing clones stem from an unresolved V gene, and the remainder is unexplained. V and J calls and clone size are copied from that table; D and trimming were computed from the DNA. This sample has about 140,000 clones in its table, and about 79% of those were observed once. Together, the top ten hold about 3.8% of the sample.

Overall study results and their limits: In both the original and validation cohorts, the classifier was reported to diagnose cytomegalovirus status with high specificity and sensitivity. The authors suggested that the approach could potentially be generalized to other disease states and immunological phenotypes. A later analysis found that most CMV-associated TCR beta chains appeared HLA-restricted, with HLA associations seemingly driven largely by CMV exposure. In a later analysis, HLA-associated TCR beta chains were found to be more clonally expanded and to have lower generation probabilities than equally common non-associated chains. Sequencing depth was assumed to be roughly uniform across donors in the presence/absence analyses, though that assumption may not hold. Immune exposure information for the cohort was limited to CMV serostatus. In an earlier analysis of about 550 of the donors, most TCR beta V segments were observed in productive rearrangements about 87% or about 30% of the time, broadly matching IMGT annotations. Correlated functional status among segregating V segments might reflect linkage disequilibrium, but an unknown experimental factor could not be ruled out. Most TCR sequences were observed very rarely across donors, whereas some public TCRs were present in many individuals. A later analysis associated 16,951 TCR beta sequences with specific HLA alleles at a false discovery rate of 0.05. The study listed approximately 150 TCR beta chains as associated with cytomegalovirus. An association between a missense DCLRE1C variant and V-gene and J-gene trimming of TCR beta chains was found in a later genetic analysis and replicated in an independent cohort. Because the 87-base-pair reads could not distinguish some IMGT-functional V segments, including TRBV6-2 and TRBV6-3, those segments were excluded. In this cohort, only TCR beta chains were sequenced, and detectable features were limited by the absence of alpha or paired-chain data. A group of highly shared sequence variants was considered likely to be a technical artifact of the sequencing pipeline. HLA typing was unavailable for some donors at each locus, so association tests used only the typed subset. According to a later analysis, TCR association rates differed among HLA loci, with DRB1 alleles showing the most associated TCRs and HLA-C alleles showing the fewest. A later genetic analysis reported fewer N-insertions in productive TCRs among donors in an Asian-associated ancestry cluster than the roughly 720-donor mean. The earlier analysis of some 560 of the donors excluded approximately 15 rarely observed V segments, including chromosome 9 orphons, because counts were too low. In vitro tests confirmed that a few of the cytomegalovirus-associated TCR beta chains recognize cytomegalovirus antigens. In a later analysis, several top co-occurrence clusters were reported to appear linked to parvovirus B19, influenza, CMV and Epstein-Barr virus. Assigning TCR associations to individual alleles was difficult when HLA alleles, especially DR and DQ, strongly co-occurred. A further reported finding was that TCR beta sequences accurately predicted the HLA-A and HLA-B alleles for most subjects in the first cohort.

The chain employs TRBV6-6 and TRBJ2-7, with the identity of the D gene unclear. The clonotype was recovered from a man aged 35-49 years in good health and CMV-seropositive. Sequences were obtained from PBMCs. The DNA sequence is TGTGCCAGCAGTACCTGGGCCCCCTACGACGAGCAGTACTTC. Its protein product is CASSTWAPYDEQYF.